This TCR beta chain was recovered during a study of blood T cell repertoires in COVID-19. The V gene's germline CDR1 is LNHDA and CDR2 SQIVND (reference sequence). Unmatched junction bases numbered 8, after V lost 5 bases and J lost 2 bases. This CDR3 is built from 15 residues. TCRdb's table, derived via immunoSEQ multiplex PCR, lists solely in-frame clones and lacks some. The table has roughly 230,000 clones, about 80% seen once; the top ten hold just under 7.5%. The chain recombines TRBV19 with TRBJ1-2; TRBD1 matches 7 bases. Sequencing was carried out using peripheral blood. This receptor was taken from a woman between 45 and 65 years old with acute or convalescent COVID-19. The CDR3 sequence is CASSAPGQSNYGYTF. CDR3 nucleotides: TGTGCCAGTAGTGCCCCGGGACAGAGCAACTATGGCTACACCTTC.